Below, 20 T cell receptor beta chains from the same sample are listed, as sequenced in a study of regulatory T cells in long-lasting Graves disease. Time point given: newly diagnosed GD, antithyroid drugs for less than 3 months. The TCR library was made from RNA extracted from PBMCs. CDR3 regions were amplified by Arm-PCR using iRepertoire HTBI primers to build TCR beta libraries. TCRdb ran MiXCR on the multiplex PCR reads and lists one entry per CDR3 protein. The sample has under 500,000 distinct CDR3 sequences; roughly 15% are singletons. The same data also went into a second study, on T cells in Graves' hyperthyroidism and ophthalmopathy.

Sequenced material: peripheral blood mononuclear cells (PBMCs), taken at new diagnosis, from a patient treated with antithyroid drugs. The receptors were sampled from a woman aged 25 to 45 with Graves disease.

For this clonotype: With a much larger clone just one base away, this may be a read error. The chain joins TRBV6-2 or TRBV6-3 to TRBJ1-2, with 7 bases identical to TRBD1. CDR3 length: 13 residues. In germline, CDR1 is MNHEY, CDR2 SVGEGT. CDR3 amino acids: CASVYRGDYGYAF. In DNA form, the CDR3 reads TGTGCCAGCGTGTACAGGGGAGACTATGGCTACGCCTTC.

This clonotype turned up a few times. The J gene is TRBJ2-1, the V gene TRBV29-1; a possible D gene is TRBD2 (6 bases). Germline CDR1 and CDR2: SQVTM and ANQGSEA. The length of the CDR3 is 13 residues. V shed 7 bases and J shed 4 bases, with 14 bases lying between them. CDR3 DNA sequence: TGCAGCGCCCTAAGCGGGTATTACAATGAGCAGTTCTTC. Amino acid sequence: CSALSGYYNEQFF.

The V and J genes are TRBV9 and TRBJ2-7; D may correspond to TRBD1 or TRBD2 (5 bases each). Germline assignment: CDR1 SGDLS and CDR2 YYNGEE. The CDR3 is made up of 15 amino acids. V lost 0 bases to trimming and J lost 7 bases, with 17 bases between them. The CDR3 DNA is TGTGCCAGCAGCGTAGCTCGGGGACCGACCCCGGAGCAGTACTTC. This sequence encodes CASSVARGPTPEQYF.

This clonotype has ten or more counts. The chain couples TRBV18 to TRBJ2-3, with 8 bases lining up with TRBD2. The germline V gene has CDR1 KGHSH and CDR2 LQKENI. CDR3 length equals 17 residues. The J segment lost 2 bases and the V segment lost 3 bases, leaving 10 bases of the junction unmatched. The CDR3 DNA sequence: TGTGCCAGCTCACCGACCTTGGCGGGAGGCACCACAGATACGCAGTATTTT. It translates to CASSPTLAGGTTDTQYF.

This clonotype occurred many times. The chain uses TRBV6-1 and TRBJ1-5; D is undetermined. This CDR3 comprises 14 residues. Looked up from germline, CDR1 is MNHNS and CDR2 is SASEGT. The V and J ends lost 2 bases and 11 bases respectively, with 16 bases between them. The CDR3 DNA follows: TGTGCCAGCAGTGAAAAGACTCCCCCTTATGCCCAGCATTTT. Translation: CASSEKTPPYAQHF.

There are a few counts of this clonotype. The gene calls are TRBV15 and TRBJ2-4; 8 bases map to TRBD2. The CDR3 covers 16 residues. V was pared by 1 base and J by 0 bases, with 2 bases of the junction left unmatched. CDR1 and CDR2 (germline): LNHNV, YYDKDF (reference sequence). The CDR3 protein is CATSRGSGIAKNIQYF. The CDR3, as DNA: TGTGCCACCAGCAGAGGTAGCGGGATAGCCAAAAACATTCAGTACTTC.

This clonotype came up many times. The rearrangement uses TRBV7-8 and TRBJ2-1; 7 nucleotides agree with TRBD1. This CDR3 contains 15 residues. CDR1 and CDR2 from the germline V gene are SGHVS and FQNEAQ. J was trimmed by 3 bases and V by 5 bases; bases with no gene match: 7. The CDR3 is CASSQTGSRYNEQFF. The CDR3 nucleotides read TGTGCCAGCAGCCAGACAGGGAGCCGCTACAATGAGCAGTTCTTC. The full variable domain, its missing parts supplied by reference TRBV7-8 and TRBJ2-1, is GAGVSQSPRYKVAKRGQDVALRCDPISGHVSLFWYQQALGQGPEFLTYFQNEAQLDKSGLPSDRFFAERPEGSVSTLKIQRTQQEDSAVYLCASSQTGSRYNEQFFGPGTRLTVL.

This clonotype was picked up one time. A much larger clone sits a single nucleotide away, making a read error possible. The J gene is TRBJ1-5, the V gene TRBV15, with 9 nucleotides matching TRBD1. The germline CDR1 and CDR2 sequences are LNHNV and YYDKDF (reference sequence). The CDR3 consists of 17 residues. The CDR3 nucleotides read TGTGCCTCCAGCAGAGATTGGGGACAGGGACGCAATCAGCCCCAGCATTTT. It yields the protein CASSRDWGQGRNQPQHF. Combining the CDR3 with reference TRBV15 and TRBJ1-5 gives the whole variable domain DAMVIQNPRYQVTQFGKPVTLSCSQTLNHNVMYWYQQKSSQAPKLLFHYYDKDFNNEADTPDNFQSRRPNTSFCFLDIRSPGLGDTAMYLCASSRDWGQGRNQPQHFGDGTRLSIL.

This clonotype was detected ten times or more. The chain has TRBV2 and TRBJ2-1; D gene unclear. Germline V gives CDR1 SNHLY, CDR2 FYNNEI. The CDR3 length is 11 residues. Trimming took off 1 base at V and 5 bases at J, with 0 bases between the two ends. CDR3 residues: CASSEDNEQFF. CDR3 DNA: TGTGCCAGCAGTGAAGACAATGAGCAGTTCTTC.

This clonotype was observed many times. The chain carries TRBV5-1 and TRBJ2-7; perhaps TRBD2 as D (6 bases). Germline V gene data show CDR1 as SGHRS and CDR2 as YFSETQ. This CDR3 is 16 amino acids long. V lost 2 bases and J 5 bases, leaving 20 bases between the germline ends. The CDR3 protein is CASSFGFRERRNEQYF. CDR3 nucleotides: TGCGCCAGCAGCTTCGGTTTCCGGGAGCGCCGGAACGAGCAGTACTTC. The whole variable domain, remainder taken from reference TRBV5-1 and TRBJ2-7, is KAGVTQTPRYLIKTRGQQVTLSCSPISGHRSVSWYQQTPGQGLQFLFEYFSETQRNKGNFPGRFSGRQFSNSRSEMNVSTLELGDSALYLCASSFGFRERRNEQYFGPGTRLTVT.

This clonotype was seen ten or more times. The V gene is TRBV5-1, the J gene TRBJ2-7, with a tentative D call TRBD1 (5 bases). Deletions cut 7 bases from V and 2 bases from J, with 13 bases between. This CDR3 has 13 amino acids. CDR1 SGHRS and CDR2 YFSETQ come from the germline V gene. This CDR3 is CASGKVGAYEQYF. CDR3 DNA sequence: TGCGCCAGCGGAAAGGTAGGGGCCTACGAGCAGTACTTC.

The rearrangement uses TRBV18 and TRBJ2-2; TRBD1 or TRBD2 may be the D gene (5 bases each). The V gene's germline CDR1 is KGHSH and CDR2 LQKENI. The CDR3 runs 16 residues. V lost 0 bases, J lost 6 bases, and 14 bases lay in between. The CDR3 region has the DNA TGTGCCAGCTCACCACCCGAGGGGAATTGGGCCGGGGAGCTGTTTTTT. Translating gives CASSPPEGNWAGELFF.

The chain employs TRBV19 and TRBJ2-7; TRBD1 agrees at 9 bases. Germline CDR1 LNHDA, CDR2 SQIVND (reference sequence). This CDR3 region has 15 residues. The trim removed 6 bases at V and 1 base at J, leaving 7 bases unmatched. The CDR3 sequence: CASRNGGQGSYEQYF. The CDR3 DNA follows: TGTGCCAGTAGAAACGGGGGACAGGGTTCCTACGAGCAGTACTTC.

Many counts were recorded for this clonotype. J is TRBJ2-7 and V is TRBV20-1; a possible D gene is TRBD2 (6 bases). The CDR3 extends over 14 amino acids. Looked up from germline, CDR1 is DFQATT and CDR2 is SNEGSKA (reference sequence). The V end was cut by 0 bases, the J end by 3 bases, with 12 bases between. DNA of the CDR3: TGCAGTGCTAGAGATCGGAGGGAAGTCTACGAGCAGTACTTC. Its translation is CSARDRREVYEQYF.

The chain joins TRBV9 to TRBJ1-1, with a possible D match to TRBD1 (5 bases). Trimming removed 3 bases from V and 4 bases from J, with 13 bases in between. In germline, CDR1 is SGDLS, CDR2 YYNGEE. CDR3 length: 14 residues. DNA of the CDR3: TGTGCCAGCAGCGCCGCAGGGCAGAGCACTGAAGCTTTCTTT. Translating gives CASSAAGQSTEAFF.

This clonotype was counted a few times. The V call is TRBV9, the J call TRBJ2-3; the D gene is possibly TRBD2 (7 bases). The CDR3 covers 17 residues. Trimming pared 4 bases from V and 2 bases from J, leaving 20 bases between. Per germline, CDR1 SGDLS and CDR2 YYNGEE. DNA of the CDR3: TGTGCCAGCAGCCCGGAAGGGGGGCGGGACTACACAGATACGCAGTATTTT. The encoded protein is CASSPEGGRDYTDTQYF.

This clonotype appeared a few times. The chain carries TRBV9 and TRBJ2-1; no definite D call. Germline-derived CDR1 and CDR2 are SGDLS and YYNGEE. This CDR3 has 15 amino acids. With 2 bases removed from V and 1 base from J, the gap between germline ends came to 10 bases. The CDR3 loop is CASSVSGPSYNEQFF. DNA for the CDR3: TGTGCCAGCAGCGTGTCGGGTCCTTCCTACAATGAGCAGTTCTTC.

This clonotype showed up just a few times. The chain uses TRBV6-6 and TRBJ1-5, with 7 bases identical to TRBD1. The CDR3 spans 14 residues. J lost 5 bases, V lost 0 bases, and 1 base had no gene match. Germline assignment: CDR1 MNHNY and CDR2 SVGAGI (reference sequence). The CDR3 loop is CASSYSTGYQPQHF. CDR3 bases: TGTGCCAGCAGTTACTCGACAGGGTATCAGCCCCAGCATTTT.

This clonotype was seen only a few times. CDR3 in amino acids: CASSLYRGTNYGYTF. In nucleotides, the CDR3 is TGCGCCAGCTCCCTATACCGGGGGACTAACTATGGCTACACCTTC. The J gene is TRBJ1-2, the V gene TRBV4-1, with a possible D match to TRBD1 (5 bases). CDR3 length: 15 amino acids. Trimming took 8 bases from V and 0 from J, leaving 16 bases between them. Germline CDR1 MGHRA, CDR2 YSYEKL.

This clonotype appeared many times. The genes are TRBV12-3 or TRBV12-4 and TRBJ1-4, with 9 bases fitting TRBD1. V was pared by 0 bases and J by 8 bases, with 7 bases of the junction left unmatched. The CDR3 runs 16 residues. In nucleotides, the CDR3 is TGTGCCAGCAGTTTAGCGAACGGACAGGGGAGCGAAAAACTGTTTTTT. This translates into CASSLANGQGSEKLFF.